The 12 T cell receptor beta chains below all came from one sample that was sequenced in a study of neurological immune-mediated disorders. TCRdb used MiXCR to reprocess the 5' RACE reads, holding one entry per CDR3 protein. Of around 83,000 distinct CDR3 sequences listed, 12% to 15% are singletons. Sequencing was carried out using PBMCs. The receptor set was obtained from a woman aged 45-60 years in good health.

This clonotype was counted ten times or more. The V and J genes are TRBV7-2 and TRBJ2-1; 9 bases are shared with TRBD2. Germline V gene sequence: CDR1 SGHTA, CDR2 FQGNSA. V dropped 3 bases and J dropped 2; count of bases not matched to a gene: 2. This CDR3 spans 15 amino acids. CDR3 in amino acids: CASSFLAGTYNEQFF. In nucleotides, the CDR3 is TGTGCCAGCAGCTTTCTAGCGGGGACCTACAATGAGCAGTTCTTC.

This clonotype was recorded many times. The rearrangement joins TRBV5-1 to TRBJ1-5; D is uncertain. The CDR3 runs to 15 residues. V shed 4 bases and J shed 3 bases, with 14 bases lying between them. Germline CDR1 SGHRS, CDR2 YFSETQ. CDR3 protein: CASSPGVLINQPQHF. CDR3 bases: TGCGCCAGCAGCCCGGGCGTGCTTATCAATCAGCCCCAGCATTTT.

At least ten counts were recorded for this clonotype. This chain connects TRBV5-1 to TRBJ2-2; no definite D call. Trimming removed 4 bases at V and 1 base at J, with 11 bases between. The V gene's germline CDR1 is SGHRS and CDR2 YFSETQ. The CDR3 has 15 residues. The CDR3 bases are TGCGCCAGCAGCCAAGGATTTGGGAACACCGGGGAGCTGTTTTTT. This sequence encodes CASSQGFGNTGELFF.

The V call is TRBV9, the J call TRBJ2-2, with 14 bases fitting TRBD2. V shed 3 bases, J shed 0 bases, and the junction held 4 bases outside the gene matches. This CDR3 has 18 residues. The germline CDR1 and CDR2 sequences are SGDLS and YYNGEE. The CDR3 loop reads CASSAGLAGVTNTGELFF. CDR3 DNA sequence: TGTGCCAGCAGCGCGGGACTAGCGGGAGTAACGAACACCGGGGAGCTGTTTTTT.

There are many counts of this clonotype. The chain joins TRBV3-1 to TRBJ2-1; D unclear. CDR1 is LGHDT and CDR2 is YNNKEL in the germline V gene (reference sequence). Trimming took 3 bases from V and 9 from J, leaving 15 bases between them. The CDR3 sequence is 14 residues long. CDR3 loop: CASSQLYASAEQFF. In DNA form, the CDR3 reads TGTGCCAGCAGCCAGCTTTATGCGTCGGCTGAGCAGTTCTTC.

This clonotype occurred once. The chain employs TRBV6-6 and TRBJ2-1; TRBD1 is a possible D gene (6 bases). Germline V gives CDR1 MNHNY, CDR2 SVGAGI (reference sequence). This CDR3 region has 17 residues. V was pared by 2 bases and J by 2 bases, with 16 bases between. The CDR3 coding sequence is TGTGCCAGCAGTTACCATACCGGGACAACGACCTACAATGAGCAGTTCTTC. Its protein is CASSYHTGTTTYNEQFF.

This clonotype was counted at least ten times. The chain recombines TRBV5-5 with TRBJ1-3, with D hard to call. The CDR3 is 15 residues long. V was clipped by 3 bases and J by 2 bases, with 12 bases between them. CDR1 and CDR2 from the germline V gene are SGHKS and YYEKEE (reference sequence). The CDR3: CASSSSGLAGNTIYF. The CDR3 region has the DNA TGTGCCAGCAGCTCGTCCGGTTTGGCTGGAAACACCATATATTTT.

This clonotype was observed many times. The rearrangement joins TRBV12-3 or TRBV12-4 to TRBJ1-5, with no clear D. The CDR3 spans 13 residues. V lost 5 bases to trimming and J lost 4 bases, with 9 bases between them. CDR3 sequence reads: CASSRRENQPQHF. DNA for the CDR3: TGTGCCAGCAGTCGGAGGGAAAATCAGCCCCAGCATTTT.

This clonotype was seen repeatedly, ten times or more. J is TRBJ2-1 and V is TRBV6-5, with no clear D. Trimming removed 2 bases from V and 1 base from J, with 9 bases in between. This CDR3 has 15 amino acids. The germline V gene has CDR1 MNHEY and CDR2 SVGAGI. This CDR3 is CASSYTVPSYNEQFF. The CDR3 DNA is TGTGCCAGCAGTTACACCGTGCCTTCCTACAATGAGCAGTTCTTC.

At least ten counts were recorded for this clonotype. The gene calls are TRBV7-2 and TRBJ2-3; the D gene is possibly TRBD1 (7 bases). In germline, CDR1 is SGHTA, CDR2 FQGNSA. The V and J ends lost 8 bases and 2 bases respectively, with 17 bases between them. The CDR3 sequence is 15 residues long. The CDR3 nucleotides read TGTGCCAGCGGATACCAGGGGGGTCCCACAGATACGCAGTATTTT. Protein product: CASGYQGGPTDTQYF.

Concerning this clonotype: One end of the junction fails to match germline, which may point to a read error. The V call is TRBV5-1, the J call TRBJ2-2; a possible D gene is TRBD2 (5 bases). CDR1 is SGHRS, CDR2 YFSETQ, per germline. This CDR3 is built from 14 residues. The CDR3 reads CASSLEANIGELFF. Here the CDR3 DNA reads TGCGCCAGCAGTTTGGAGGCGAACATCGGGGAGCTGTTTTTT.

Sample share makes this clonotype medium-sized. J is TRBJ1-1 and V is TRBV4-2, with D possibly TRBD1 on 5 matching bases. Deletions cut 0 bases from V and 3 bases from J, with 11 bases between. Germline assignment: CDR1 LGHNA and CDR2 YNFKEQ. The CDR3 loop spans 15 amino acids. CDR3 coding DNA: TGTGCCAGCAGCCAAGATCCTTCAGGGTACACTGAAGCTTTCTTT. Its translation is CASSQDPSGYTEAFF.